The rows below give T cell receptor beta chains drawn from one sample of a study of neurological immune-mediated disorders. TCRdb reprocessed the 5' RACE reads with MiXCR, giving one entry per CDR3 protein. The sample lists 35,000 to 45,000 distinct CDR3 sequences; 3% to 3.5% were seen once. The source material was PBMCs. Every receptor here comes from a woman in her sixties with multiple sclerosis. CDR3s include the opening cysteine and the closing phenylalanine or tryptophan. Fields, in order: D gene, J gene, clone size, V gene, CDR3 protein, CDR3 DNA. The D gene is left open where the match is weak. Expanded clones get a size class; other rows say once, few or many, or leave the size out.

D gene: -; J gene: TRBJ1-5; clone size: -; V gene: TRBV12-3/TRBV12-4; CDR3 protein: CASRAGGNGQPQHF; CDR3 DNA: TGTGCCAGCAGGGCGGGGGGAAACGGTCAGCCCCAGCATTTT
D gene: -; J gene: TRBJ2-6; clone size: many; V gene: TRBV28; CDR3 protein: CASSSNRFSGANVLTF; CDR3 DNA: TGTGCCAGCAGTTCAAACAGGTTCTCTGGGGCCAACGTCCTGACTTTC
D gene: TRBD1; J gene: TRBJ2-7; clone size: medium-sized; V gene: TRBV3-1; CDR3 protein: CASSLRQGARLEQYF; CDR3 DNA: TGTGCCAGCAGCCTCAGACAGGGGGCGAGGTTGGAGCAGTACTTC
D gene: -; J gene: TRBJ2-2; clone size: many; V gene: TRBV11-2; CDR3 protein: CASSYRRGANTGELFF; CDR3 DNA: TGTGCCAGCAGCTACCGACGGGGGGCGAATACCGGGGAGCTGTTTTTT
D gene: -; J gene: TRBJ2-5; clone size: many; V gene: TRBV6-5; CDR3 protein: CASSYSTKETQYF; CDR3 DNA: TGTGCCAGCAGTTACTCCACAAAAGAGACCCAGTACTTC
D gene: -; J gene: TRBJ1-1; clone size: many; V gene: TRBV30; CDR3 protein: CASRGVVPEAFF; CDR3 DNA: TGTGCCTCGAGGGGGGTAGTCCCTGAAGCTTTCTTT
D gene: -; J gene: TRBJ1-1; clone size: many; V gene: TRBV11-2; CDR3 protein: CASSLEWASVNTEAFF; CDR3 DNA: TGTGCCAGCAGCTTAGAGTGGGCGTCCGTAAACACTGAAGCTTTCTTT
D gene: -; J gene: TRBJ1-2; clone size: many; V gene: TRBV7-2; CDR3 protein: CASSPGGGARNYGYTF; CDR3 DNA: TGTGCCAGCAGCCCGGGCGGTGGAGCCCGTAACTATGGCTACACCTTC
D gene: -; J gene: TRBJ2-5; clone size: many; V gene: TRBV5-1; CDR3 protein: CASSRIMGRGGETQYF; CDR3 DNA: TGCGCCAGCAGCCGTATAATGGGTCGAGGAGGGGAGACCCAGTACTTC
D gene: TRBD2; J gene: TRBJ2-1; clone size: many; V gene: TRBV20-1; CDR3 protein: CSAQGTSGGANEQFF; CDR3 DNA: TGCAGTGCTCAGGGGACTAGCGGGGGGGCTAATGAGCAGTTCTTC
D gene: -; J gene: TRBJ2-2; clone size: many; V gene: TRBV15; CDR3 protein: CATSRGTGELFF; CDR3 DNA: TGTGCCACCAGCAGAGGGACCGGGGAGCTGTTTTTT
D gene: -; J gene: TRBJ1-1; clone size: many; V gene: TRBV5-1; CDR3 protein: CASREGQLNTEAFF; CDR3 DNA: TGCGCCAGCAGAGAAGGACAGCTTAACACTGAAGCTTTCTTT
D gene: TRBD1; J gene: TRBJ2-7; clone size: many; V gene: TRBV27; CDR3 protein: CASSWGQFYEQYF; CDR3 DNA: TGTGCCAGCAGTTGGGGACAGTTCTACGAGCAGTACTTC
D gene: -; J gene: TRBJ2-7; clone size: few; V gene: TRBV5-6; CDR3 protein: CASSLRGSSRTYEQYF; CDR3 DNA: TGTGCCAGCAGCTTGAGGGGTAGCAGTCGGACTTACGAGCAGTACTTC
D gene: TRBD1; J gene: TRBJ1-2; clone size: many; V gene: TRBV30; CDR3 protein: CAWSGHRGNYGYTF; CDR3 DNA: TGTGCCTGGAGTGGACACAGGGGTAACTATGGCTACACCTTC
D gene: -; J gene: TRBJ2-2; clone size: many; V gene: TRBV5-5; CDR3 protein: CASSLEATPLTGELFF; CDR3 DNA: TGTGCCAGCAGCTTGGAGGCGACACCCCTGACCGGGGAGCTGTTTTTT
D gene: -; J gene: TRBJ1-5; clone size: many; V gene: TRBV7-6; CDR3 protein: CASSRQGGQPQHF; CDR3 DNA: TGTGCCAGCAGTCGCCAGGGAGGGCAGCCCCAGCATTTT
D gene: -; J gene: TRBJ2-5; clone size: many; V gene: TRBV20-1; CDR3 protein: CSARDFGFQETQYF; CDR3 DNA: TGCAGTGCTAGAGATTTCGGTTTCCAAGAGACCCAGTACTTC
D gene: -; J gene: TRBJ2-2; clone size: -; V gene: TRBV4-3; CDR3 protein: CASSQDSNTGELFF; CDR3 DNA: TGCGCCAGCAGCCAAGATAGCAACACCGGGGAGCTGTTTTTT
D gene: -; J gene: TRBJ1-1; clone size: many; V gene: TRBV5-1; CDR3 protein: CASSFPGPGGGTEAFF; CDR3 DNA: TGCGCCAGCAGCTTTCCAGGACCCGGGGGGGGAACTGAAGCTTTCTTT
D gene: -; J gene: TRBJ2-7; clone size: many; V gene: TRBV20-1; CDR3 protein: CSATRDLRNYEQYF; CDR3 DNA: TGCAGTGCTACCCGGGACCTTAGGAACTACGAGCAGTACTTC
D gene: -; J gene: TRBJ2-1; clone size: many; V gene: TRBV5-1; CDR3 protein: CASSLGTRGLAEQFF; CDR3 DNA: TGCGCCAGCAGCTTGGGGACCCGGGGGCTAGCGGAGCAGTTCTTC
D gene: -; J gene: TRBJ2-5; clone size: many; V gene: TRBV5-4; CDR3 protein: CASSLWQAETQYF; CDR3 DNA: TGTGCCAGCAGCTTGTGGCAGGCGGAGACCCAGTACTTC
D gene: -; J gene: TRBJ1-1; clone size: many; V gene: TRBV20-1; CDR3 protein: CSAQPGPPNTEAFF; CDR3 DNA: TGCAGTGCTCAACCGGGACCGCCGAACACTGAAGCTTTCTTT
D gene: TRBD1; J gene: TRBJ2-2; clone size: -; V gene: TRBV7-7; CDR3 protein: CASRDREAGELFF; CDR3 DNA: TGTGCCAGCCGGGACAGGGAGGCCGGGGAGCTGTTTTTT
D gene: -; J gene: TRBJ2-7; clone size: many; V gene: TRBV20-1; CDR3 protein: CSAKVPVGYEQYF; CDR3 DNA: TGCAGTGCTAAGGTCCCGGTTGGGTACGAGCAGTACTTC
D gene: TRBD1; J gene: TRBJ1-2; clone size: many; V gene: TRBV7-2; CDR3 protein: CASSSETGRGYTF; CDR3 DNA: TGTGCCAGCAGCTCCGAGACAGGGCGGGGCTACACCTTC